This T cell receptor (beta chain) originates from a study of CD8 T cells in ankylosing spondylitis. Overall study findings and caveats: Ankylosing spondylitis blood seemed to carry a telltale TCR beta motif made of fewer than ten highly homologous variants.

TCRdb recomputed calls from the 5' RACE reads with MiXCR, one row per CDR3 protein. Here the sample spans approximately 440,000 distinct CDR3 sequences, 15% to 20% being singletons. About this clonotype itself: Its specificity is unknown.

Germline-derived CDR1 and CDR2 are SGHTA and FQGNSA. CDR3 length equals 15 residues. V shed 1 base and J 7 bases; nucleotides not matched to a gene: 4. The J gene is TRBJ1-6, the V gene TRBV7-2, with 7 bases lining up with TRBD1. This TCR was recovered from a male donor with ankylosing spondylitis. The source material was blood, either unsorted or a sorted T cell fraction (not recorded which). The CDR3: CASSLGGTENSPLHF. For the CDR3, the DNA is TGTGCCAGCAGCTTAGGGGGGACAGAAAATTCACCCCTCCACTTT.